This TCR beta chain was captured by sequencing in a study of blood T cell repertoires in COVID-19. The protocol was immunoSEQ multiplex PCR, while the TCRdb copy is restricted to in-frame clones and leaves out a portion. Of about 330,000 clones listed, roughly 90% are singletons. CDR1 is SGDLS and CDR2 is YYNGEE in the germline V gene. V was cut by 4 bases and J by 7 bases, with 14 bases left in between. The CDR3 consists of 13 residues. The receptor's source is a woman aged 45 to 65 with active or convalescent COVID-19. The rearrangement joins TRBV9 to TRBJ1-2; a possible D gene is TRBD1 (6 bases). The sample was peripheral blood. CDR3 amino acids: CASSPQGATGYTF. The DNA for the CDR3 is TGTGCCAGCAGCCCACAGGGAGCGACTGGCTACACCTTC.